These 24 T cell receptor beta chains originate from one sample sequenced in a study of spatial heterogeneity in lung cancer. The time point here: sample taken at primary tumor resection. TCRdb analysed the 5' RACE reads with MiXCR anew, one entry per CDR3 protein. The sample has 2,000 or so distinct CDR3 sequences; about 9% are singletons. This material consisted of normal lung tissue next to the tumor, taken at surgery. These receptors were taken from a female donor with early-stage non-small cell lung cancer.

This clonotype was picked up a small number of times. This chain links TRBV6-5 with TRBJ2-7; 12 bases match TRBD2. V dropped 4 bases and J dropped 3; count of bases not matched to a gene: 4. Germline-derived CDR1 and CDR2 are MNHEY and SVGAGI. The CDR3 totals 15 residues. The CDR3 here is CASSSPTSGSYEQYF. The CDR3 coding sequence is TGTGCCAGCAGTTCCCCGACTAGCGGGAGCTACGAGCAGTACTTC.

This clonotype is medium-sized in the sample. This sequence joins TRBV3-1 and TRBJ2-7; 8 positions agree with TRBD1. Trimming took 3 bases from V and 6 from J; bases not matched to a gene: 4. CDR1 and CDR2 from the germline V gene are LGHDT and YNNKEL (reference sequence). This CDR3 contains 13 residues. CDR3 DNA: TGTGCCAGCAGCCACAGAGACAGGGGCGAGCAGTACTTC. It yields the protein CASSHRDRGEQYF.

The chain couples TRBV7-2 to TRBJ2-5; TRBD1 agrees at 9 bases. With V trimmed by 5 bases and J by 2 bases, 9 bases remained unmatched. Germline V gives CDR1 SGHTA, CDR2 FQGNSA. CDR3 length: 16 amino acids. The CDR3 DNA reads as TGTGCCAGCAGCACAGCCGGGACAGGGTGGCAAGAGACCCAGTACTTC. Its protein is CASSTAGTGWQETQYF.

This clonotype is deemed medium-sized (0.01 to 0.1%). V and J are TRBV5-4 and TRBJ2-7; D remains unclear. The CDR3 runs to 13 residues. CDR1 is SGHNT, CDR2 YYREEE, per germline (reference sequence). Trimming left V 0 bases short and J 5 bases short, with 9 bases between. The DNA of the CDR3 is TGTGCCAGCAGCTTGGATGTGGGTCACGAGCAGTACTTC. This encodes CASSLDVGHEQYF.

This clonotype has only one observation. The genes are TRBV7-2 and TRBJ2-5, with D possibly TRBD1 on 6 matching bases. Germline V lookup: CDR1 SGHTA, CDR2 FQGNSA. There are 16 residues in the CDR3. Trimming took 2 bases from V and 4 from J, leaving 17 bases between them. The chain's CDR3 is CASSLLVGTGPETQYF. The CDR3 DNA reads TGTGCCAGCAGCTTATTGGTGGGAACAGGGCCAGAGACCCAGTACTTC.

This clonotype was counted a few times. CDR3 nucleotides: TGCGCCAGCAGCTTGGCGCCAGGGGGAGATACCGGGGAGCTGTTTTTT. This sequence encodes CASSLAPGGDTGELFF. The V and J genes are TRBV5-1 and TRBJ2-2, with 7 bases that match TRBD1. V shed 0 bases, J shed 5 bases, and the junction held 7 bases outside the gene matches. This CDR3 contains 16 residues. Germline CDR1 reads SGHRS; CDR2 reads YFSETQ.

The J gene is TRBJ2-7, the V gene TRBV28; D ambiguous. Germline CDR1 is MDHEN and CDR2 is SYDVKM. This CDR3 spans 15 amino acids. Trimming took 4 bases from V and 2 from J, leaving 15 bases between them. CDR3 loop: CASSSPDGATYEQYF. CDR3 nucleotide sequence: TGTGCCAGCAGTTCCCCGGACGGAGCTACCTACGAGCAGTACTTC.

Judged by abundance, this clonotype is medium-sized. The CDR3 DNA reads TGTGCCAGCAGCCCCCTTACGGGGGGCTCTGGGGCCAACGTCCTGACTTTC. Encoded protein: CASSPLTGGSGANVLTF. The V call is TRBV6-2 or TRBV6-3, the J call TRBJ2-6; 7 bases are shared with TRBD2. The trim removed 6 bases at V and 0 bases at J, leaving 8 bases unmatched. Germline CDR1 is MNHEY and CDR2 is SVGEGT. The CDR3 consists of 17 residues.

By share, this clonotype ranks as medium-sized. The CDR3 sequence is CASSFRTGGEYPYGYTF. CDR3 coding DNA: TGTGCCAGCAGTTTTCGTACAGGGGGCGAATATCCCTATGGCTACACCTTC. This rearrangement joins TRBV27 to TRBJ1-2; 9 nucleotides line up with TRBD1. Trimming at V came to 3 bases and at J to 4 bases, leaving 12 bases not matched to a gene. Germline assignment: CDR1 MNHEY and CDR2 SMNVEV (reference sequence). This CDR3 is 17 amino acids long.

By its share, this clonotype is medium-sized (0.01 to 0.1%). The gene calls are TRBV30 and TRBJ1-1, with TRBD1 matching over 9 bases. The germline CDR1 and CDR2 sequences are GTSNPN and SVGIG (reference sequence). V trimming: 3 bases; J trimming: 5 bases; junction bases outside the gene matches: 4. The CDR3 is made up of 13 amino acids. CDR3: CAWSRDRVTEAFF. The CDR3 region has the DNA TGTGCCTGGAGCCGGGACAGGGTAACTGAAGCTTTCTTT.

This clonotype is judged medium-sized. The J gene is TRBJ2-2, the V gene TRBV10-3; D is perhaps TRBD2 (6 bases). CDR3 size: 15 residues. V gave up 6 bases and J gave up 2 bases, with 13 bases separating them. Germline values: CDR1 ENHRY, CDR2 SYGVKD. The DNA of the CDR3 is TGTGCCATCAGAGAATCCGGGACTAACACCGGGGAGCTGTTTTTT. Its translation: CAIRESGTNTGELFF.

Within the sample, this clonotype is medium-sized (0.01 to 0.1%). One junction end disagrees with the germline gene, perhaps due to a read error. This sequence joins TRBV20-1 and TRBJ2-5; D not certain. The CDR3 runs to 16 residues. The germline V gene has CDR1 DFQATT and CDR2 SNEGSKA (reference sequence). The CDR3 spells CSARANLGYFQEPQYF. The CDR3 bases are TGCAGTGCTAGAGCCAACCTGGGGTATTTCCAAGAGCCCCAGTACTTC.

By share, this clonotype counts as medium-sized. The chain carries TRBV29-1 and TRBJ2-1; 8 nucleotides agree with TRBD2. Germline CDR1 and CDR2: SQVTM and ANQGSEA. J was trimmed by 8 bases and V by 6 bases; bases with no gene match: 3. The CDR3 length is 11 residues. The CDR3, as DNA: TGCAGCGTAGCGGGGGCCGATGAGCAGTTCTTC. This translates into CSVAGADEQFF.

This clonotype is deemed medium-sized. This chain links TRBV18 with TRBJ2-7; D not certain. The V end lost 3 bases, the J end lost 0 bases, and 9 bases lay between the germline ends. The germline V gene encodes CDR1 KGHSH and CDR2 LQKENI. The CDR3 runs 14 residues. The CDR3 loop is CASSPGYGSYEQYF. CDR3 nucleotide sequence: TGTGCCAGCTCACCTGGGTACGGCTCCTACGAGCAGTACTTC.

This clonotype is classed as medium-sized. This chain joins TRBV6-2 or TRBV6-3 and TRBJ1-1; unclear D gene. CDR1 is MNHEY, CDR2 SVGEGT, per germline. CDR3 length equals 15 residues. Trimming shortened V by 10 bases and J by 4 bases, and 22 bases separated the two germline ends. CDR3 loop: CATGRSSVRGTEAFF. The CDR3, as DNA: TGTGCCACCGGTCGGAGCTCTGTTCGAGGCACTGAAGCTTTCTTT.

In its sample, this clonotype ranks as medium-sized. In nucleotides, the CDR3 is TGTGCCAGCAGTTTATCGACAGGGGGAAGTGGCTACACCTTC. Its protein is CASSLSTGGSGYTF. The V and J genes are TRBV27 and TRBJ1-2, with TRBD1 matching 9 bases. Germline V gene lookup returns CDR1 MNHEY and CDR2 SMNVEV (reference sequence). Trimming removed 0 bases from V and 7 bases from J; junction bases left unmatched: 3. The length of the CDR3 is 14 residues.

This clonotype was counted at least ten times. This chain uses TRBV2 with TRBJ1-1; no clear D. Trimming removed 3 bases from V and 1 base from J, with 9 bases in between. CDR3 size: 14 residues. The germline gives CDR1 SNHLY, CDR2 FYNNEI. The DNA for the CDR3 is TGTGCCAGCAGTGACCGGGCGGCGAACACTGAAGCTTTCTTT. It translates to CASSDRAANTEAFF.

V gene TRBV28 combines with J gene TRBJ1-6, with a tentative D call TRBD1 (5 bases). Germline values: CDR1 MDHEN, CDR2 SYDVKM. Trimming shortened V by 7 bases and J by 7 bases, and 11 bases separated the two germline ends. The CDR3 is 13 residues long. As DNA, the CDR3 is TGTGCCAGCACGTTGGGGGGAAATTCACCCCTCCACTTT. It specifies CASTLGGNSPLHF.

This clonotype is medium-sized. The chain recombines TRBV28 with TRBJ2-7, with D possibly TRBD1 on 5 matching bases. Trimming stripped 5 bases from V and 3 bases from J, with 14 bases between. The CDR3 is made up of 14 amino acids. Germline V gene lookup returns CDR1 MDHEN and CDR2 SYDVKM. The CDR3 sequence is CASSPGSGLYEQYF. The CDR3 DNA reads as TGTGCCAGCAGTCCAGGGTCCGGCCTCTACGAGCAGTACTTC.

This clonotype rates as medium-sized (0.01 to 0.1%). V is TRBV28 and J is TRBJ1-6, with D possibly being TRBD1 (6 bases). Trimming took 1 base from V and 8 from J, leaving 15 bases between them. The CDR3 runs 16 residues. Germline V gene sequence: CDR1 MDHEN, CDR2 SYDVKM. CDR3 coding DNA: TGTGCCAGCAGTTTATTGGCGGGACAAGGTGATTCACCCCTCCACTTT. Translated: CASSLLAGQGDSPLHF.

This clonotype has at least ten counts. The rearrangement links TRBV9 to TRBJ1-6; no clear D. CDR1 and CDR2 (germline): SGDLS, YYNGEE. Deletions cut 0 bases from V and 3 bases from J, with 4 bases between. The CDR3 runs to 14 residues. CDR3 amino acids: CASSVDSYNSPLHF. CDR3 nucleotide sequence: TGTGCCAGCAGCGTAGACAGCTATAATTCACCCCTCCACTTT.

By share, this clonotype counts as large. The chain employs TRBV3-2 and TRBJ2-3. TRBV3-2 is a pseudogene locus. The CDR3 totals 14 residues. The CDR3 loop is CASSQDAFSDTQYF. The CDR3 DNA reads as TGTGCCAGCAGCCAAGACGCGTTCTCAGATACGCAGTATTTT.

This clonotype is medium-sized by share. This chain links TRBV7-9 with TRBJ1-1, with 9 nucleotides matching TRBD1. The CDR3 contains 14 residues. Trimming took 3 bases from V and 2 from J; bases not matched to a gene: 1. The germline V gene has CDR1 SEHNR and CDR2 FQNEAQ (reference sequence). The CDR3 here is CASSLTGGNTEAFF. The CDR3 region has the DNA TGTGCCAGCAGCTTGACAGGGGGAAACACTGAAGCTTTCTTT. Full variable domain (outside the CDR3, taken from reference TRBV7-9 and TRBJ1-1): DTGVSQNPRHKITKRGQNVTFRCDPISEHNRLYWYRQTLGQGPEFLTYFQNEAQLEKSRLLSDRFSAERPKGSFSTLEIQRTEQGDSAMYLCASSLTGGNTEAFFGQGTRLTVV.

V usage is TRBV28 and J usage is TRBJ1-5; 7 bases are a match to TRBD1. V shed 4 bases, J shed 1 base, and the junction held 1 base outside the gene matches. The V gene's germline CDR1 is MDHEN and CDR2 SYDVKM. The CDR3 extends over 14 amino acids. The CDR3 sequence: CASSSGGSNQPQHF. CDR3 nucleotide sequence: TGTGCCAGCAGTTCAGGGGGGAGCAATCAGCCCCAGCATTTT.